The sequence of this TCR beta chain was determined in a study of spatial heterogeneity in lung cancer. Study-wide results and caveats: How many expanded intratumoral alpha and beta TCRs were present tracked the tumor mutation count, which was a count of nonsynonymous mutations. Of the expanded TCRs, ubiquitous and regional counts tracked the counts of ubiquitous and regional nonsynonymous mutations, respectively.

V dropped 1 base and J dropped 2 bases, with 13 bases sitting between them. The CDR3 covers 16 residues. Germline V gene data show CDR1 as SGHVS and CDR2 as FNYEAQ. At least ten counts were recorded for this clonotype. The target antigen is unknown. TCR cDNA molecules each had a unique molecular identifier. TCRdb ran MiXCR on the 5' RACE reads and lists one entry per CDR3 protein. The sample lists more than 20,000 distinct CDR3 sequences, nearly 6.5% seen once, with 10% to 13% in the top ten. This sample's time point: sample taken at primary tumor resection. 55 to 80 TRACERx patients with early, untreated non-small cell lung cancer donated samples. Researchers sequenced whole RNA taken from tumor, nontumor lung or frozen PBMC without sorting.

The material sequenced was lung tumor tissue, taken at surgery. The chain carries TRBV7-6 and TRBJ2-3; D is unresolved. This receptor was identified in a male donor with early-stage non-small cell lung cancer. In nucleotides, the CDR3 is TGTGCCAGCAGCTTAGTCCTAGGGTCTACCACAGATACGCAGTATTTT. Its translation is CASSLVLGSTTDTQYF.